These 10 T cell receptor beta chains share one sample of origin, sequenced in a study of blood T cells in healthy people across ages. Through a sample-barcoded 5' primer and a J-beta primer mix, a second PCR was run for about 7 to 12 cycles. TCRdb called the 5' RACE reads again in MiXCR, with one record for every CDR3 protein. The sample includes hundreds of thousands of distinct CDR3 sequences, around 20% of them seen just once. The sequenced material came from blood. These receptors all come from a man aged 70 or older in good health.

J is TRBJ2-4 and V is TRBV11-2, with D possibly matching TRBD2 (5 bases). The CDR3 is made up of 16 amino acids. The germline V gene encodes CDR1 SGHAT and CDR2 FQNNGV. The V and J ends lost 5 bases and 9 bases respectively, with 23 bases between them. The CDR3 coding sequence is TGTGCCAGCAGCAACCCGGGGTCTCAACTTGTAGGCATTCAGTACTTC. Translating it yields CASSNPGSQLVGIQYF.

This clonotype was seen more than once but under ten times. The chain couples TRBV29-1 to TRBJ2-5, with TRBD1 as a possible D gene (5 bases). The germline CDR1 and CDR2 sequences are SQVTM and ANQGSEA. The CDR3 has 13 amino acids. Trimming took 6 bases from V and 1 from J, leaving 12 bases between them. The CDR3 reads CSVADQGQETQYF. In nucleotides, the CDR3 is TGCAGCGTCGCCGATCAGGGCCAAGAGACCCAGTACTTC.

This clonotype was seen only a few times. The J gene is TRBJ2-1, the V gene TRBV4-3, with 9 bases fitting TRBD2. This CDR3 is built from 16 residues. Per germline, CDR1 LGHNA and CDR2 YSLEER. V lost 0 bases and J lost 6; bases outside the gene matches: 6. The CDR3 coding sequence is TGCGCCAGCAGCCAAGAGCCCCGCGGGAGGGCCAATGAGCAGTTCTTC. This codes for CASSQEPRGRANEQFF.

The V and J genes are TRBV9 and TRBJ2-3, with 10 bases identical to TRBD2. Germline values: CDR1 SGDLS, CDR2 YYNGEE. The V segment lost 2 bases and the J segment 1 base; nucleotides outside the gene matches: 4. This CDR3 contains 16 residues. The CDR3 protein is CASSVLAGDGTDTQYF. CDR3 in DNA: TGTGCCAGCAGCGTCCTAGCGGGAGATGGCACAGATACGCAGTATTTT.

The sample holds a few counts of this clonotype. This CDR3 is CASSQDTTGRSKETQYF. The CDR3 DNA reads TGCGCCAGCAGCCAAGATACTACCGGGAGATCTAAAGAGACCCAGTACTTC. V and J are TRBV5-1 and TRBJ2-5; D is perhaps TRBD2 (6 bases). This CDR3 has 17 amino acids. Germline-derived CDR1 and CDR2 are SGHRS and YFSETQ. Deletions cut 4 bases from V and 3 bases from J, with 22 bases between.

This clonotype was seen a few times. This chain connects TRBV12-3 or TRBV12-4 to TRBJ1-6; no definite D call. CDR3 length: 13 amino acids. The ends were cut back, 10 bases at V and 5 bases at J, with 12 bases in the middle. The CDR3 loop is CATAGTNNSPLHF. The CDR3 nucleotides read TGTGCCACAGCGGGCACCAATAATTCACCCCTCCACTTT.

The chain links TRBV7-9 to TRBJ2-7; no firm D call. This CDR3 comprises 12 residues. CDR1 is SEHNR and CDR2 is FQNEAQ in the germline V gene (reference sequence). The V end was cut by 3 bases, the J end by 7 bases, with 10 bases between. Here the CDR3 reads CASSFRVFEQYF. For the CDR3, the DNA is TGTGCCAGCAGCTTTCGGGTGTTTGAGCAGTACTTC. The entire variable domain, with the rest obtained from reference TRBV7-9 and TRBJ2-7, is as follows: DTGVSQNPRHKITKRGQNVTFRCDPISEHNRLYWYRQTLGQGPEFLTYFQNEAQLEKSRLLSDRFSAERPKGSFSTLEIQRTEQGDSAMYLCASSFRVFEQYFGPGTRLTVT.

The chain links TRBV29-1 to TRBJ2-3; D possibly corresponds to TRBD1 (5 bases). The germline V gene has CDR1 SQVTM and CDR2 ANQGSEA. This CDR3 comprises 12 residues. The V end lost 6 bases, the J end lost 0 bases, and 7 bases lay between the germline ends. CDR3: CSVTESTDTQYF. The DNA of the CDR3 is TGCAGCGTGACAGAAAGCACAGATACGCAGTATTTT.

This chain connects TRBV5-5 to TRBJ2-4, with 9 bases lining up with TRBD2. Trimming at V came to 0 bases and at J to 4 bases, leaving 5 bases not matched to a gene. The CDR3 is made up of 16 amino acids. Germline CDR1 reads SGHKS; CDR2 reads YYEKEE (reference sequence). The CDR3 region is CASSLVLAGFKNIQYF. CDR3 in DNA: TGTGCCAGCAGCTTGGTTCTAGCGGGATTTAAAAACATTCAGTACTTC.

The chain couples TRBV12-3 or TRBV12-4 to TRBJ2-1; TRBD1 matches 7 bases. The CDR3 sequence is 11 residues long. V lost 6 bases, J lost 7 bases, and 0 bases stayed unmatched. The CDR3 DNA follows: TGTGCCAGCAGGACAGGGAATGAGCAGTTCTTC. Its protein is CASRTGNEQFF.